These 10 T cell receptor beta chains share one sample of origin, sequenced in a study of T cells expressing NK-cell markers (dated by TCRdb to 2019 to 2021). Library creation used 5' RACE. The run used an Illumina HiSeq 2000. The reads were reprocessed in TCRdb, with one entry per CDR3 protein sequence and no accompanying DNA. The sample table gives around 380,000 distinct CDR3 sequences. The ten largest account for 9.5% to 12% of the sample. Sequenced material: blood T cells: a sorted CD56 or NKG2C T cell subset, CD4+ or CD8+ T cells, or bulk PBMC T cells (not recorded which). These receptors were collected from a woman between 45 and 60 years old in good health. Donor details come from another sample of the same person, matched by shared clones.

The chain carries TRBV5-6 and TRBJ2-5; TCRdb returns TRBD1, unconfirmable since there is no DNA. CDR1 SGHDT and CDR2 YYEEEE come from the germline V gene. The CDR3 spans 16 residues. The CDR3 is CASTRKPRDTQETQYF.

The chain is built from TRBV20-1 and TRBJ2-7. CDR3 length: 12 amino acids. Germline V lookup: CDR1 DFQATT, CDR2 SNEGSKA (reference sequence). This CDR3 is CSASDKSYEQYF.

The chain employs TRBV27 and TRBJ2-7; TCRdb gives TRBD2 as the D gene, but with no DNA this cannot be confirmed. CDR1 MNHEY and CDR2 SMNVEV come from the germline V gene (reference sequence). CDR3 length equals 15 residues. The CDR3 sequence is CASSLGGTYSYEQYF.

The rearrangement joins TRBV29-1 to TRBJ1-3. Germline V gives CDR1 SQVTM, CDR2 ANQGSEA. The CDR3 extends over 13 amino acids. CDR3 protein: CSVESGPGNTIYF. Full variable domain (remainder filled in from reference TRBV29-1 and TRBJ1-3): SAVISQKPSRDICQRGTSLTIQCQVDSQVTMMFWYRQQPGQSLTLIATANQGSEATYESGFVIDKFPISRPNLTFSTLTVSNMSPEDSSIYLCSVESGPGNTIYFGEGSWLTVV.

The V and J genes are TRBV6-5 and TRBJ2-6; TCRdb designates TRBD1, a call that cannot be tested without DNA. Germline loops: CDR1 MNHEY, CDR2 SVGAGI. The CDR3 has 16 amino acids. CDR3 region: CASSYLDRAGANVLTF.

The V gene is TRBV5-6, the J gene TRBJ1-2; the D call from TCRdb, TRBD1, cannot be confirmed without DNA. The CDR3 spans 14 residues. CDR1 and CDR2 (germline): SGHDT, YYEEEE. CDR3 loop: CASTQRDRRYGYTF.

The rearrangement joins TRBV2 to TRBJ2-1; without DNA, the TCRdb call of TRBD2 cannot be checked. CDR3 length equals 14 residues. Germline CDR1 reads SNHLY; CDR2 reads FYNNEI. The CDR3 protein is CASSKASGRDEQFF.

The gene calls are TRBV12-3 or TRBV12-4 and TRBJ1-5; TCRdb's D call, TRBD1, is unchecked because there is no DNA. The CDR3 covers 16 residues. Here the CDR3 reads CASSLGDSISNQPQHF.

This chain links TRBV25-1 with TRBJ2-1; without DNA, the TCRdb call of TRBD2 cannot be checked. CDR1 is MGHDK, CDR2 SYGVNS, per germline. The CDR3 totals 15 residues. The CDR3 is CASSEGTFSYNEQFF.

J is TRBJ2-2 and V is TRBV12-3 or TRBV12-4. The CDR3 is 14 residues long. CDR3 region: CATQVGANTGELFF.